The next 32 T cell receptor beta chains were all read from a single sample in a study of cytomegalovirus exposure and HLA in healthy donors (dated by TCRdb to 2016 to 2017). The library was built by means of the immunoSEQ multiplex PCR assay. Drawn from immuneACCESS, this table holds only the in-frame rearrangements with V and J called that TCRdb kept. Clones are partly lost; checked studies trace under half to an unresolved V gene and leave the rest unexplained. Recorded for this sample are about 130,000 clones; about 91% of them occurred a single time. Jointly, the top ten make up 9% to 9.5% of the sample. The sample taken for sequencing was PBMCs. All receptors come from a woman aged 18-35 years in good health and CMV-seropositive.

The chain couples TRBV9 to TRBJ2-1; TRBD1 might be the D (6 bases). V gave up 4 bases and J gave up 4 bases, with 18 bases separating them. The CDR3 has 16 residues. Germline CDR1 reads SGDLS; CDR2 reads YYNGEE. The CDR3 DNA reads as TGTGCCAGCAGCCCCTTAACCGCCAGGGGATACAATGAGCAGTTCTTC. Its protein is CASSPLTARGYNEQFF.

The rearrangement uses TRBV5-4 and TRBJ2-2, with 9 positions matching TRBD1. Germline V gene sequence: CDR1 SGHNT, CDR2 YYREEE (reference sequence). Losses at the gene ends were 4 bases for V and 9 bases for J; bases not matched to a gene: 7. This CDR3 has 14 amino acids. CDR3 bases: TGTGCCAGCAGCCCCGGCACAGGGGGCCGGGAGCTGTTTTTT. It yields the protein CASSPGTGGRELFF.

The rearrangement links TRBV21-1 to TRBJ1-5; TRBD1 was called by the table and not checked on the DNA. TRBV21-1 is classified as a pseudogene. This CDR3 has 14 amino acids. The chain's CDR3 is CASSGTVAYQPQHF. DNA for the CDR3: TGTGCCAGCAGCGGGACAGTGGCCTATCAGCCCCAGCATTTT.

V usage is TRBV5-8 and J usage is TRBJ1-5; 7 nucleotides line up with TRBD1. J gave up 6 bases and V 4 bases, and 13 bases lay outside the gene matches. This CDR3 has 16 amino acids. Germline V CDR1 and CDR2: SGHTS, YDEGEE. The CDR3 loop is CASSRSLGTEGQPQHF. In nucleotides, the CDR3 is TGTGCCAGCAGCAGGTCCCTAGGGACAGAAGGTCAGCCCCAGCATTTT.

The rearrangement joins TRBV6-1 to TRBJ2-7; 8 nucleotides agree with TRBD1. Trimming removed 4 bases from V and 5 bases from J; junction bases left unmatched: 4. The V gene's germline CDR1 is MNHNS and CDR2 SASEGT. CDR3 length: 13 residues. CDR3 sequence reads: CASSGTGRNEQYF. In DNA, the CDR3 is TGTGCCAGCAGTGGGACAGGGCGGAACGAGCAGTACTTC.

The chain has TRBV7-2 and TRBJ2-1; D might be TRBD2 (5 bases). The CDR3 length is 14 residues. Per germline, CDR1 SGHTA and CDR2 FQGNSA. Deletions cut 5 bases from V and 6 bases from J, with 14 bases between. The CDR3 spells CASSPRGEGNEQFF. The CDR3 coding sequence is TGTGCCAGCAGCCCTCGGGGTGAGGGCAATGAGCAGTTCTTC. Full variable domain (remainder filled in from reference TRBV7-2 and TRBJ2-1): GAGVSQSPSNKVTEKGKDVELRCDPISGHTALYWYRQSLGQGLEFLIYFQGNSAPDKSGLPSDRFSAERTGGSVSTLTIQRTQQEDSAVYLCASSPRGEGNEQFFGPGTRLTVL.

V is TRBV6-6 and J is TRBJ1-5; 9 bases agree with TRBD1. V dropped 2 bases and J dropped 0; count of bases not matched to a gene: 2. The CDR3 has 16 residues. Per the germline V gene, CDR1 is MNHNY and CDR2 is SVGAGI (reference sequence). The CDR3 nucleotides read TGTGCCAGCAGTTACGGGACAGGGTTTAGCAATCAGCCCCAGCATTTT. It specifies CASSYGTGFSNQPQHF.

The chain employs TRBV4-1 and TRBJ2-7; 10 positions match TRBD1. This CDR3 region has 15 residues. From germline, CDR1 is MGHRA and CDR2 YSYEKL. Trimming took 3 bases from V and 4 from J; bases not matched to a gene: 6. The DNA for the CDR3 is TGCGCCAGCAGCCATGGACAGGGGGACCGATACGAGCAGTACTTC. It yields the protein CASSHGQGDRYEQYF.

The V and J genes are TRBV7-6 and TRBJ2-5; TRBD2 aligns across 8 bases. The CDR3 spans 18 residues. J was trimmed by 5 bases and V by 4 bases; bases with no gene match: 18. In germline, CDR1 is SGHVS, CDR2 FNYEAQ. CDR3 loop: CASSSPEPGLVLPETQYF. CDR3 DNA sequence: TGTGCCAGCAGCTCACCCGAACCGGGACTAGTCTTACCCGAGACCCAGTACTTC.

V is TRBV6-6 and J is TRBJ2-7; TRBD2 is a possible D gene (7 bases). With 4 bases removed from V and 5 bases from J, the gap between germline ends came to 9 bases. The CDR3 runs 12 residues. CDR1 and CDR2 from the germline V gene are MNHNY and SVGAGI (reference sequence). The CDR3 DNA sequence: TGTGCCAGCAGTTGGGGGGGCCACGAGCAGTACTTC. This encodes CASSWGGHEQYF.

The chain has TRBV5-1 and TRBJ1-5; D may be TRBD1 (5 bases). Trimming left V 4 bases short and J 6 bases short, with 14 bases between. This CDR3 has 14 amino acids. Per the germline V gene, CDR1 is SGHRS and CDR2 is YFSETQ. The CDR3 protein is CASSGGGEGQPQHF. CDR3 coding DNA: TGCGCCAGCAGCGGCGGGGGAGAGGGTCAGCCCCAGCATTTT.

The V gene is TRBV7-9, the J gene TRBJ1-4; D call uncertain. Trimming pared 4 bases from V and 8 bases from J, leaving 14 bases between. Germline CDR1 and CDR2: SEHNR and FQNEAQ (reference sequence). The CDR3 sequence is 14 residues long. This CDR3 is CASSSPPEGEKLFF. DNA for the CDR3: TGTGCCAGCAGCTCCCCGCCTGAGGGCGAAAAACTGTTTTTT.

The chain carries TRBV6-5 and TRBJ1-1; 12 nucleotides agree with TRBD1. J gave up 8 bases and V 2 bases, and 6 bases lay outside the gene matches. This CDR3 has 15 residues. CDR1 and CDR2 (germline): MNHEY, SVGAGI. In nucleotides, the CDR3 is TGTGCCAGCAGTTACGTGGGACAGGGGGCACGAGAAGCTTTCTTT. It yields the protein CASSYVGQGAREAFF.

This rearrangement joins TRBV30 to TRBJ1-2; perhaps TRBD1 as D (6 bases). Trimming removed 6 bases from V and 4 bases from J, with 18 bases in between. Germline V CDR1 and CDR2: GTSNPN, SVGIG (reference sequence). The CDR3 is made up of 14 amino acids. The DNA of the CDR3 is TGTGCCTGTCTCATGGGGGGGCCTACCTATGGCTACACCTTC. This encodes CACLMGGPTYGYTF.

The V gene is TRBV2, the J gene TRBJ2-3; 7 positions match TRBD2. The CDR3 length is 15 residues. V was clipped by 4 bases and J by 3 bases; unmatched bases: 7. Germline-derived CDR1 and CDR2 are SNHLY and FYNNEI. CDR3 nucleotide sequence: TGTGCCAGCAGTGTATCCCAGCGGGGAACAGATACGCAGTATTTT. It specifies CASSVSQRGTDTQYF.

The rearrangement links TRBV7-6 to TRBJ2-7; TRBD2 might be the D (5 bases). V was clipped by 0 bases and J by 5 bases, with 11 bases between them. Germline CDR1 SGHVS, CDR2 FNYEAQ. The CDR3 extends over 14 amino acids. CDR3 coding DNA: TGTGCCAGCAGCTTAGCTTCTTACGGGGACGAGCAGTACTTC. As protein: CASSLASYGDEQYF. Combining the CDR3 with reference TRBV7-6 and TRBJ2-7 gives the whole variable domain GAGVSQSPRYKVTKRGQDVALRCDPISGHVSLYWYRQALGQGPEFLTYFNYEAQQDKSGLPNDRFSAERPEGSISTLTIQRTEQRDSAMYRCASSLASYGDEQYFGPGTRLTVT.

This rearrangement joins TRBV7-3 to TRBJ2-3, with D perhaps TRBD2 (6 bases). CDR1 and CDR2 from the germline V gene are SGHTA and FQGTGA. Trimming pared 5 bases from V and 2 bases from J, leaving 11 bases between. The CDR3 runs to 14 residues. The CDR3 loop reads CASSLRDFTDTQYF. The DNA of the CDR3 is TGTGCCAGCAGCCTTCGGGACTTCACAGATACGCAGTATTTT.

In DNA, the CDR3 is TGTGCCAGCAGATATCGGACAGCGACCATGAACACTGAAGCTTTCTTT. Its protein product is CASRYRTATMNTEAFF. The V gene is TRBV2, the J gene TRBJ1-1; D perhaps matches TRBD1 (6 bases). This CDR3 spans 16 amino acids. The V gene lost 6 bases and the J gene lost 0 bases, with 17 bases spanning the gap. CDR1 is SNHLY and CDR2 is FYNNEI in the germline V gene.

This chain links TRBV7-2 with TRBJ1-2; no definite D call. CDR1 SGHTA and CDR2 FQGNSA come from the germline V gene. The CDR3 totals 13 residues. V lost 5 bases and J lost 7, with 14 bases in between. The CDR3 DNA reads TGTGCCAGCAGCCCCCAAGGAGGGAGTGGCTACACCTTC. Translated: CASSPQGGSGYTF.

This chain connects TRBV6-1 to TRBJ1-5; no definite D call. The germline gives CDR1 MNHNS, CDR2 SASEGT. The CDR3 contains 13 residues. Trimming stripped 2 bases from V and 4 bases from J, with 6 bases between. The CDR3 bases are TGTGCCAGCAGTGAACTCGGGAATCAGCCCCAGCATTTT. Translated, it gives CASSELGNQPQHF.

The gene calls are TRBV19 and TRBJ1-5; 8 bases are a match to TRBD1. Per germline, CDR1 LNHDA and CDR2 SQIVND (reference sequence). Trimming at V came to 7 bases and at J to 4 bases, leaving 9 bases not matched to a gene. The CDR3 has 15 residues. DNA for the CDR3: TGTGCCAGTACCATAGGGACAGGTGGTAATCAGCCCCAGCATTTT. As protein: CASTIGTGGNQPQHF. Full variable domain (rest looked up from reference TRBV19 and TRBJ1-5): DGGITQSPKYLFRKEGQNVTLSCEQNLNHDAMYWYRQDPGQGLRLIYYSQIVNDFQKGDIAEGYSVSREKKESFPLTVTSAQKNPTAFYLCASTIGTGGNQPQHFGDGTRLSIL.

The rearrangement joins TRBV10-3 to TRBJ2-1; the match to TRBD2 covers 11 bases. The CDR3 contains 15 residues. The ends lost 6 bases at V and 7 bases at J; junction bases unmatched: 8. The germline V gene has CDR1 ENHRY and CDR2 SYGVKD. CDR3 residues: CAISVSGGAANEQFF. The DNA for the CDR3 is TGTGCCATCAGCGTTAGCGGGGGGGCGGCGAATGAGCAGTTCTTC.

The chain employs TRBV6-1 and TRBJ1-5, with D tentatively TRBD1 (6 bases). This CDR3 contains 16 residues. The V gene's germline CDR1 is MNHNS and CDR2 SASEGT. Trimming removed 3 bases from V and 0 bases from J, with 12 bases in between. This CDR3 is CASSDTGPYSNQPQHF. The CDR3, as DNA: TGTGCCAGCAGTGATACAGGGCCTTATAGCAATCAGCCCCAGCATTTT.

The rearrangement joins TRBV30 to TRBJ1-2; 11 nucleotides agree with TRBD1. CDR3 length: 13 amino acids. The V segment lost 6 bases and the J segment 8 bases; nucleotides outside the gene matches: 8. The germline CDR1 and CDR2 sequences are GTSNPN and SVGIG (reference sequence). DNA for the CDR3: TGTGCCTGTTCTGGACAGGGGGCACGAGGCTACACCTTC. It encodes CACSGQGARGYTF.

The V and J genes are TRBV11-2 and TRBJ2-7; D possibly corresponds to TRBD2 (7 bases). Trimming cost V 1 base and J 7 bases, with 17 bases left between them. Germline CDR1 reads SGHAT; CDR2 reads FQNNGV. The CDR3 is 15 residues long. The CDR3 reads CASSLGDYARGEQYF. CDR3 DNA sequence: TGTGCCAGCAGCTTAGGGGACTACGCGAGGGGGGAGCAGTACTTC.

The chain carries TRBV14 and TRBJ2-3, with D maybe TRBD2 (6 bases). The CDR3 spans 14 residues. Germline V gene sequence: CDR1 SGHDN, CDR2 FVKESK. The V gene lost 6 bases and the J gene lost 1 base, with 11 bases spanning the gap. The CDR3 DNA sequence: TGTGCCAGCAGTCCGGGACTCGGCACAGATACGCAGTATTTT. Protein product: CASSPGLGTDTQYF.

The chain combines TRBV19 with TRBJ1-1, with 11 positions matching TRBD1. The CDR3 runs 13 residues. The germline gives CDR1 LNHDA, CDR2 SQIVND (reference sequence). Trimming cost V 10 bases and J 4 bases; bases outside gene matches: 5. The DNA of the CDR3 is TGTGCCACCGGGACAGGGGGTAGCACTGAAGCTTTCTTT. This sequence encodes CATGTGGSTEAFF.

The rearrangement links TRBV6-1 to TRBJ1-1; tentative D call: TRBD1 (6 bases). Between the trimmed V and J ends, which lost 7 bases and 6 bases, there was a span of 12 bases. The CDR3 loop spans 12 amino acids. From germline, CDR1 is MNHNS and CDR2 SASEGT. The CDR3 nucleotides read TGTGCCAGCAACTACAGGGACCCTGAAGCTTTCTTT. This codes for CASNYRDPEAFF.

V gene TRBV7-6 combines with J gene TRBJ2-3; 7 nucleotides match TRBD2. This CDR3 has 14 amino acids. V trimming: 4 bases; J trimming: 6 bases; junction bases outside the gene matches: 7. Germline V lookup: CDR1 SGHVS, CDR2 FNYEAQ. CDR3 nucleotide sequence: TGTGCCAGCAGCTGGGGGGGTGGCGCCGATACGCAGTATTTT. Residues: CASSWGGGADTQYF.

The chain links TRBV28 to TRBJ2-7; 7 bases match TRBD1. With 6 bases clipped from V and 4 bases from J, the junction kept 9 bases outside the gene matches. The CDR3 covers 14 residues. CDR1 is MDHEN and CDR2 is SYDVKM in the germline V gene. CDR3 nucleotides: TGTGCCAGCAGAGACAGGGAGTATCGGTACGAGCAGTACTTC. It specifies CASRDREYRYEQYF.

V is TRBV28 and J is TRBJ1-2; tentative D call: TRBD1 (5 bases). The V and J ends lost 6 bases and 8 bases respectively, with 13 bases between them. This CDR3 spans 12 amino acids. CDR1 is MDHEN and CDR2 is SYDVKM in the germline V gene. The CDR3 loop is CASRLREKGYTF. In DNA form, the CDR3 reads TGTGCCAGCAGGCTCAGGGAAAAGGGCTACACCTTC.

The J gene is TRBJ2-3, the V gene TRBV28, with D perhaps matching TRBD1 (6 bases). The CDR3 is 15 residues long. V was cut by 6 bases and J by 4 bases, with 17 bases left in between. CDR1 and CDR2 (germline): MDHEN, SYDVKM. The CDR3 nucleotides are TGTGCCAGCAGGACTCAGGGGAGCCGCTCAGATACGCAGTATTTT. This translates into CASRTQGSRSDTQYF.